One and the same sample provided the 2 T cell receptor beta chains below, sequenced in a study of shared clonotypes between healthy human individuals. TCRdb keeps only in-frame clones here, not all; method: immunoSEQ multiplex PCR. Of under 350,000 clones in the sample, around 86% were seen once. Sample: memory CD8+ T cells sorted from blood. Subset defined: CD45RO+ cells pooled with CCR7-negative TemRA cells. The receptors derive from a man between 18 and 29 years old in good health.

V and J are TRBV4-1 and TRBJ2-1, with D maybe TRBD1 (6 bases). This CDR3 region has 16 residues. CDR1 is MGHRA, CDR2 YSYEKL, per germline. V shed 1 base and J shed 8 bases, with 18 bases lying between them. CDR3 loop: CASSQVILGGFYEQFF. DNA of the CDR3: TGCGCCAGCAGCCAAGTGATACTAGGGGGATTTTATGAGCAGTTCTTC.

The V gene is TRBV7-9, the J gene TRBJ2-1, with D uncertain. Germline assignment: CDR1 SEHNR and CDR2 FQNEAQ (reference sequence). Trimming took 4 bases from V and 5 from J, leaving 12 bases between them. The CDR3 length is 14 residues. In nucleotides, the CDR3 is TGTGCCAGCAGCTCGACCGGTGGGAACAATGAGCAGTTCTTC. This translates into CASSSTGGNNEQFF. The full variable domain, completed using reference TRBV7-9 and TRBJ2-1, is DTGVSQNPRHKITKRGQNVTFRCDPISEHNRLYWYRQTLGQGPEFLTYFQNEAQLEKSRLLSDRFSAERPKGSFSTLEIQRTEQGDSAMYLCASSSTGGNNEQFFGPGTRLTVL.